This T cell receptor beta chain came from a study of control samples from healthy donors and cancer patients. Data came from immunoSEQ multiplex PCR; TCRdb stores just in-frame clones and leaves some out. The sample records 120,000 or so clones, about 94% being singletons. Trimming cost V 2 bases and J 0 bases, with 9 bases left between them. The germline gives CDR1 MGHRA, CDR2 YSYEKL. This CDR3 contains 15 residues. The TCR sequence derives from a man in his thirties or forties in good health. This chain joins TRBV4-1 and TRBJ2-3, with unresolved D. The specimen was blood. CDR3 in DNA: TGCGCCAGCAGCCAAAGGCACTCTAGCACAGATACGCAGTATTTT. Translating it yields CASSQRHSSTDTQYF.